This T cell receptor beta chain is drawn from a study of blood T cell repertoires in COVID-19. About the research overall: Specimens from acute and convalescent COVID-19 originated in the United States, Italy and Spain. T cells, B-cell-depleted T cells, or PBMCs provided the cDNA or gDNA that served as material.

Germline assignment: CDR1 LGHDT and CDR2 YNNKEL (reference sequence). CDR3 length: 16 amino acids. The ends were cut back, 1 base at V and 7 bases at J, with 14 bases in the middle. Using immunoSEQ multiplex PCR, the repertoire was profiled, and TCRdb retains in-frame clones only, with some absent. The repertoire includes more than 95,000 clones, approximately 90% of them detected once, and roughly 1.2% sits in the top ten. Sequenced sample: peripheral blood. This chain connects TRBV3-1 (or the pseudogene TRBV3-2) to TRBJ1-6; D is undetermined. This TCR was sampled from a woman older than 75 with acute or convalescent COVID-19. CDR3 in DNA: TGTGCCAGCAGCCAAGGAGGAGGGAGTCGGAATTCACCCCTCCACTTT. Encoded protein: CASSQGGGSRNSPLHF.